The clone carrying this TCR beta chain was found many times. What it binds is unknown. The CDR3 is 15 amino acids. Trimming took off 8 bases at V and 2 bases at J, with 18 bases between the two ends. Germline CDR1 SNHLY, CDR2 FYNNEI. Sequenced by immunoSEQ multiplex PCR; TCRdb stores in-frame clones only, minus some. The sample holds just over 200,000 clones, roughly 73% seen once. This sample is part of a study of cytotoxic CD8 clonotypes in ibrutinib-treated CLL. The overall study: Researchers reported 11 relapsed/refractory and over 14 treatment-naive patients, 17 of them IGHV unmutated.

Study-wide results and caveats: Clonality, elevated at ibrutinib response, dropped back toward baseline at progression.

The chain has TRBV2 and TRBJ2-5; tentatively, D is TRBD2 (5 bases). Sequencing used PBMCs, obtained after 12 months of ibrutinib treatment. This TCR came from a human donor with chronic lymphocytic leukemia. CDR3 amino acids: CASRWTAINQETQYF. CDR3 DNA: TGTGCCAGCCGGTGGACTGCGATAAATCAAGAGACCCAGTACTTC. The full variable domain, its missing parts supplied by reference TRBV2 and TRBJ2-5, is EPEVTQTPSHQVTQMGQEVILRCVPISNHLYFYWYRQILGQKVEFLVSFYNNEISEKSEIFDDQFSVERPDGSNFTLKIRSTKLEDSAMYFCASRWTAINQETQYFGPGTRLLVL.